This T cell receptor (beta chain) comes out of a study of regulatory T cells in long-lasting Graves disease. Building the TCR beta libraries relied on iRepertoire HTBI primers, and CDR3 regions underwent Arm-PCR. From the multiplex PCR reads, TCRdb called clonotypes with MiXCR, one entry per CDR3 protein. Here the sample spans about 400,000 distinct CDR3 sequences, about 15% being singletons. On this clonotype: Its antigen is currently unknown.

The germline V gene encodes CDR1 LGHDT and CDR2 YNNKEL (reference sequence). The J segment lost 4 bases and the V segment lost 0 bases, leaving 26 bases of the junction unmatched. CDR3 length equals 23 residues. The time point denotes: newly diagnosed GD, antithyroid drugs for less than 3 months. The authors made the TCR library using RNA they extracted from PBMCs. General study results and limits: With a small sample size, accuracy may have been reduced. Public clonotype sharing was higher in persistent than newly diagnosed patients.

The sample was also reused in another study, on T cells in Graves' hyperthyroidism and ophthalmopathy. This second report adds: Those with hyperthyroidism were 18 to 65 years old, newly diagnosed, and ill for under 2 months.

The sample was peripheral blood mononuclear cells (PBMCs), taken at new diagnosis, from a patient treated with antithyroid drugs. This rearrangement joins TRBV3-1 to TRBJ2-3, with 9 bases matching TRBD2. The origin of this receptor is a woman in her thirties or forties with Graves disease. The CDR3 region is CASSQDEFSLPRAGGPWADTQYF. The CDR3 nucleotides read TGTGCCAGCAGCCAAGATGAGTTCTCCCTACCTCGAGCGGGAGGCCCCTGGGCAGATACGCAGTATTTT.